The 30 T cell receptor beta chains given below trace back to one sample, sequenced in a study of T cells after yellow fever vaccination. Each CDR3 protein gets one entry after TCRdb re-called the 5' RACE reads with MiXCR. The sample holds about 550,000 distinct CDR3 sequences, over 15% seen once. This material consisted of PBMCs, taken 15 days after the yellow fever booster vaccination. The source of these receptors is a man aged 25 to 45 who received the YFV17D yellow fever vaccine.

The rearrangement links TRBV23-1 to TRBJ2-7; no firm D call. TRBV23-1 is an ORF, and what it does is uncertain. The CDR3 sequence is 14 residues long. Trimming stripped 2 bases from V and 2 bases from J, with 10 bases between. Here the CDR3 reads CASSQLPRPYEQYF. The CDR3 nucleotides read TGCGCCAGCAGTCAACTGCCCAGACCCTACGAGCAGTACTTC.

This clonotype was seen a few times. The rearrangement links TRBV6-2 or TRBV6-3 to TRBJ2-1; D might be TRBD2 (7 bases). Trimming cost V 5 bases and J 6 bases, with 11 bases left between them. The length of the CDR3 is 13 residues. Germline loops: CDR1 MNHEY, CDR2 SVGEGT. The CDR3 is CASSQRGGNEQFF. As DNA, the CDR3 is TGTGCCAGCAGTCAAAGGGGGGGCAATGAGCAGTTCTTC.

V and J are TRBV5-1 and TRBJ2-1; 11 bases are shared with TRBD2. The V gene's germline CDR1 is SGHRS and CDR2 YFSETQ. The J segment lost 9 bases and the V segment lost 0 bases, leaving 5 bases of the junction unmatched. The CDR3 covers 15 residues. This CDR3 reads CASSLALAGVGEQFF. For the CDR3, the DNA is TGCGCCAGCAGCTTGGCACTAGCGGGAGTGGGTGAGCAGTTCTTC.

V and J are TRBV20-1 and TRBJ1-1; D might be TRBD1 (5 bases). This CDR3 comprises 14 residues. V gave up 0 bases and J gave up 1 base, with 9 bases separating them. Per the germline V gene, CDR1 is DFQATT and CDR2 is SNEGSKA (reference sequence). CDR3 in amino acids: CSAREGVPNTEAFF. The CDR3, as DNA: TGCAGTGCTAGAGAAGGGGTACCGAACACTGAAGCTTTCTTT.

The chain uses TRBV12-3 or TRBV12-4 and TRBJ2-3, with 8 nucleotides matching TRBD2. The V gene end was trimmed by 10 bases and the J gene end by 4 bases; junction bases not matched to a gene: 7. CDR3 length: 13 amino acids. This CDR3 reads CATSAGAADTQYF. DNA for the CDR3: TGTGCCACCTCAGCGGGAGCTGCAGATACGCAGTATTTT.

J is TRBJ2-1 and V is TRBV7-3, with D perhaps matching TRBD2 (5 bases). The V end lost 2 bases, the J end lost 1 base, and 6 bases lay between the germline ends. This CDR3 region has 14 residues. Germline V lookup: CDR1 SGHTA, CDR2 FQGTGA. The CDR3 DNA sequence: TGTGCCAGCAGCTTACGGGGTTCCTACAATGAGCAGTTCTTC. This gives the protein CASSLRGSYNEQFF. Supplemented by reference TRBV7-3 and TRBJ2-1, the full variable domain reads GAGVSQTPSNKVTEKGKYVELRCDPISGHTALYWYRQSLGQGPEFLIYFQGTGAADDSGLPNDRFFAVRPEGSVSTLKIQRTERGDSAVYLCASSLRGSYNEQFFGPGTRLTVL.

The table lists this clonotype with a few counts. The chain has TRBV4-1 and TRBJ2-3, with TRBD1 as a possible D gene (5 bases). The V gene lost 0 bases and the J gene lost 0 bases, with 10 bases spanning the gap. The CDR3 totals 16 residues. The germline CDR1 and CDR2 sequences are MGHRA and YSYEKL. The CDR3 here is CASSQEGRDSTDTQYF. The DNA of the CDR3 is TGCGCCAGCAGCCAAGAAGGCAGGGATAGCACAGATACGCAGTATTTT.

The rearrangement joins TRBV5-1 to TRBJ2-7, with a weak D call TRBD2 (6 bases). The V and J ends lost 1 base and 3 bases respectively, with 14 bases between them. The germline CDR1 and CDR2 sequences are SGHRS and YFSETQ. The CDR3 is 15 residues long. The CDR3 loop is CASSLIGGFSYEQYF. CDR3 nucleotide sequence: TGCGCCAGCAGCTTGATTGGGGGGTTCAGCTACGAGCAGTACTTC.

V is TRBV20-1 and J is TRBJ2-7; 8 bases agree with TRBD1. The germline V gene has CDR1 DFQATT and CDR2 SNEGSKA (reference sequence). CDR3 length equals 15 residues. The junction had 17 bases not matched to a gene; V was cut back by 6 bases and J by 7 bases. The CDR3 is CSATLLDRDIGEQYF. The CDR3 DNA reads as TGCAGTGCAACCCTCCTGGACAGGGACATAGGGGAGCAGTACTTC.

This clonotype was seen a handful of times. The chain carries TRBV12-3 or TRBV12-4 and TRBJ1-2, with TRBD1 as a possible D gene (6 bases). This CDR3 comprises 14 residues. V shed 1 base and J shed 4 bases, with 10 bases lying between them. CDR3 DNA sequence: TGTGCCAGCAGTTTAGGAAGGGACACCTATGGCTACACCTTC. Its protein product is CASSLGRDTYGYTF.

About this clonotype itself: This could be a read error, since a much larger clone is one nucleotide away. V usage is TRBV5-6 and J usage is TRBJ2-3; no clear D. Germline V gene sequence: CDR1 SGHDT, CDR2 YYEEEE. There are 12 residues in the CDR3. V was pared by 1 base and J by 5 bases, with 5 bases between. CDR3 loop: CASSLPRDTQYF. The CDR3 DNA sequence: TGTGCCAGCAGCTTGCCCAGAGATACGCAGTATTTT.

There are a few counts of this clonotype. The rearrangement links TRBV18 to TRBJ1-1; D gene ambiguous. Trimming took off 5 bases at V and 10 bases at J, with 11 bases between the two ends. This CDR3 spans 11 amino acids. The germline CDR1 and CDR2 sequences are KGHSH and LQKENI. CDR3 loop: CASSRAEGAFF. The DNA of the CDR3 is TGTGCCAGCTCAAGAGCCGAGGGAGCTTTCTTT.

This clonotype has a handful of counts. The chain recombines TRBV7-7 with TRBJ2-2; 12 nucleotides match TRBD2. The V segment lost 5 bases and the J segment 3 bases; nucleotides outside the gene matches: 4. Per the germline V gene, CDR1 is SSHAT and CDR2 is FNYEAQ (reference sequence). This CDR3 has 16 residues. In DNA form, the CDR3 reads TGTGCCAGCAGCCGAAGACTAGCGGGAGACACCGGGGAGCTGTTTTTT. It specifies CASSRRLAGDTGELFF.

The sample holds a few counts of this clonotype. This sequence joins TRBV27 and TRBJ2-1; 8 nucleotides line up with TRBD2. Germline V gene sequence: CDR1 MNHEY, CDR2 SMNVEV (reference sequence). Unmatched junction bases numbered 6, after V lost 8 bases and J lost 6 bases. The CDR3 runs 13 residues. CDR3 region: CASSGTRPNEQFF. CDR3 nucleotide sequence: TGTGCCAGCTCCGGGACTAGACCCAATGAGCAGTTCTTC.

This chain connects TRBV4-3 to TRBJ2-3; D is ambiguous. Deletions cut 4 bases from V and 2 bases from J, with 10 bases between. CDR1 LGHNA and CDR2 YSLEER come from the germline V gene. The CDR3 is 14 residues long. The CDR3 nucleotides are TGCGCCAGCAGCCCAACAGAACTCACAGATACGCAGTATTTT. Translation: CASSPTELTDTQYF.

This clonotype turned up a few times. The V call is TRBV6-2 or TRBV6-3, the J call TRBJ2-2; 13 nucleotides match TRBD2. This CDR3 comprises 16 residues. With 8 bases clipped from V and 7 bases from J, the junction kept 10 bases outside the gene matches. Germline CDR1 is MNHEY and CDR2 is SVGEGT. CDR3 sequence: CASWATSGRIGGELFF. The CDR3 DNA reads TGTGCCAGCTGGGCGACTAGCGGGAGGATCGGCGGGGAGCTGTTTTTT.

This clonotype was recorded once. The chain carries TRBV5-1 and TRBJ2-1, with D possibly TRBD2 on 6 matching bases. V was clipped by 1 base and J by 0 bases, with 11 bases between them. This CDR3 contains 16 residues. CDR1 is SGHRS and CDR2 is YFSETQ in the germline V gene. In DNA, the CDR3 is TGCGCCAGCAGCTTGAACGAGCGGGCCTCCTACAATGAGCAGTTCTTC. This sequence encodes CASSLNERASYNEQFF.

This clonotype was observed a few times. This sequence joins TRBV7-9 and TRBJ2-7; D may correspond to TRBD1 or TRBD2 (5 bases each). Trimming cost V 5 bases and J 4 bases, with 18 bases left between them. Per the germline V gene, CDR1 is SEHNR and CDR2 is FQNEAQ (reference sequence). This CDR3 has 15 residues. The CDR3 reads CASSPKLGDGYEQYF. In DNA form, the CDR3 reads TGTGCCAGCAGCCCCAAACTGGGGGACGGTTACGAGCAGTACTTC.

This clonotype was counted many times. The chain carries TRBV20-1 and TRBJ2-1; D unclear. The V gene's germline CDR1 is DFQATT and CDR2 SNEGSKA (reference sequence). The CDR3 totals 13 residues. Trimming removed 2 bases from V and 1 base from J, with 6 bases in between. Written as DNA, the CDR3 is TGCAGTGCTAGACAGAGTTCCTACAATGAGCAGTTCTTC. It translates to CSARQSSYNEQFF.

There are a few counts of this clonotype. V gene TRBV18 combines with J gene TRBJ2-4; tentatively, D is TRBD1 or TRBD2 (5 bases each). V was trimmed by 2 bases and J by 6 bases, leaving 8 bases between them. Germline V lookup: CDR1 KGHSH, CDR2 LQKENI. This CDR3 spans 13 amino acids. The CDR3 nucleotides read TGTGCCAGCTCACCAAATGGGGGAAACATTCAGTACTTC. Protein: CASSPNGGNIQYF.

The table lists this clonotype with many counts. The chain is built from TRBV7-2 and TRBJ2-5; D gene uncertain. This CDR3 has 12 amino acids. Germline CDR1 reads SGHTA; CDR2 reads FQGNSA. Trimming shortened V by 1 base and J by 2 bases, and 2 bases separated the two germline ends. CDR3 DNA sequence: TGTGCCAGCAGCTTAGTACAAGAGACCCAGTACTTC. The encoded protein is CASSLVQETQYF.

The chain carries TRBV7-9 and TRBJ2-2, with D maybe TRBD1 (6 bases). The ends were cut back, 6 bases at V and 6 bases at J, with 14 bases in the middle. The germline CDR1 and CDR2 sequences are SEHNR and FQNEAQ (reference sequence). The CDR3 spans 14 residues. DNA of the CDR3: TGTGCCAGCAGGAACGCAGGGGATTCCGGGGAGCTGTTTTTT. Residues: CASRNAGDSGELFF.

This clonotype was observed a handful of times. This chain links TRBV7-2 with TRBJ2-4, with 13 nucleotides matching TRBD2. V trimming: 3 bases; J trimming: 8 bases; junction bases outside the gene matches: 10. This CDR3 is built from 17 residues. Germline loops: CDR1 SGHTA, CDR2 FQGNSA. CDR3: CASSLVRTSGSSDIQYF. Here the CDR3 DNA reads TGTGCCAGCAGCTTGGTTAGGACTAGCGGGAGCTCGGACATTCAGTACTTC. Full variable domain (missing parts from reference TRBV7-2 and TRBJ2-4): GAGVSQSPSNKVTEKGKDVELRCDPISGHTALYWYRQSLGQGLEFLIYFQGNSAPDKSGLPSDRFSAERTGGSVSTLTIQRTQQEDSAVYLCASSLVRTSGSSDIQYFGAGTRLSVL.

This clonotype was observed a few times. This chain connects TRBV18 to TRBJ2-5; TRBD2 is a possible D gene (6 bases). Germline CDR1 is KGHSH and CDR2 is LQKENI. The CDR3 is 14 residues long. With 2 bases removed from V and 4 bases from J, the gap between germline ends came to 11 bases. The CDR3 nucleotides are TGTGCCAGCTCACCATTTAGCGGATTAGAGACCCAGTACTTC. Translation: CASSPFSGLETQYF.

The CDR3 reads CASSFVLAESYNEQFF. CDR3 bases: TGCGCCAGCAGCTTTGTACTAGCGGAGTCCTACAATGAGCAGTTCTTC. The gene calls are TRBV5-1 and TRBJ2-1; 8 nucleotides line up with TRBD2. The CDR3 is 16 amino acids. The germline V gene has CDR1 SGHRS and CDR2 YFSETQ. The V and J ends lost 2 bases and 1 base, in that order; junction bases with no gene match: 5.

The sample holds a few counts of this clonotype. The chain links TRBV5-1 to TRBJ2-7, with 7 bases identical to TRBD1. This CDR3 has 15 residues. J gave up 6 bases and V 5 bases, and 14 bases lay outside the gene matches. Germline CDR1 reads SGHRS; CDR2 reads YFSETQ. The CDR3 protein is CASSLAGTAVGEQYF. Written as DNA, the CDR3 is TGCGCCAGCAGTTTAGCCGGGACAGCAGTAGGCGAGCAGTACTTC.

The rearrangement joins TRBV5-1 to TRBJ2-5, with TRBD1 as a possible D gene (5 bases). V lost 2 bases and J 2 bases, leaving 13 bases between the germline ends. The germline V gene has CDR1 SGHRS and CDR2 YFSETQ. The CDR3 is made up of 15 amino acids. CDR3: CASSFQTARQETQYF. The CDR3 DNA reads TGCGCCAGCAGCTTCCAGACAGCCAGGCAAGAGACCCAGTACTTC.

This clonotype was observed a few times. The chain has TRBV6-2 or TRBV6-3 and TRBJ2-4; possibly TRBD2 for D (7 bases). The CDR3 runs 17 residues. The germline V and J ends were trimmed by 5 bases and 8 bases, with 25 bases remaining between them. Germline V gene data show CDR1 as MNHEY and CDR2 as SVGEGT. CDR3 nucleotides: TGTGCCAGCAGTGACCCCGTGGGAGGGGGAGAGGGGGACATTCAGTACTTC. It encodes CASSDPVGGGEGDIQYF.

This clonotype was seen more than once but under ten times. As DNA, the CDR3 is TGTGCCAGCAGCCTGACTAGCGGGAGAGCGGGAACCGGGGAGCTGTTTTTT. It is translated as CASSLTSGRAGTGELFF. The V call is TRBV3-1, the J call TRBJ2-2; 12 nucleotides agree with TRBD2. V shed 4 bases and J 5 bases; nucleotides not matched to a gene: 8. CDR1 is LGHDT and CDR2 is YNNKEL in the germline V gene (reference sequence). The CDR3 runs to 17 residues.

The chain employs TRBV7-9 and TRBJ2-1, with D unclear. Trimming removed 1 base at V and 9 bases at J, with 7 bases between. Germline V gives CDR1 SEHNR, CDR2 FQNEAQ (reference sequence). This CDR3 spans 12 amino acids. The CDR3 DNA follows: TGTGCCAGCAGCTTAGTGGGAATTGAGCAGTTCTTC. It translates to CASSLVGIEQFF.